Listed below are T cell receptor beta chains from one sample, sequenced in a study of T cells in Graves' hyperthyroidism and ophthalmopathy. One entry per CDR3 protein results from TCRdb running MiXCR on the multiplex PCR reads. This table holds some 210,000 distinct CDR3 sequences, about 15% found once. The sample taken for sequencing was blood. The receptors here all came from a man aged 50 to 60 with Graves' hyperthyroidism. CDR3s leave out the opening cysteine and the closing phenylalanine or tryptophan. The D gene is left open where the match is weak.

TRBV11-2,TRBJ2-7,TRBD2,ASSPQGLAGVEQY
TRBV11-2,TRBJ2-7,.,ASSLGTATYEQY
TRBV29-1,TRBJ2-7,TRBD2,SVSSGSYEQY
TRBV6-1,TRBJ2-1,.,ASRSTRGNEQF
TRBV7-9,TRBJ2-3,TRBD2,ASSLITSGTSDDTQY
TRBV5-5,TRBJ2-1,.,ASSFLGSIGFNEQF
TRBV3-1,TRBJ1-6,.,ASSRSDYNSPLH
TRBV2,TRBJ2-1,TRBD1,ASSGLGTAYNEQF
TRBV5-1,TRBJ1-2,TRBD1,ASSMRTGGTFGYT
TRBV2,TRBJ1-1,.,ASRNRMGDTEAF
TRBV30,TRBJ2-5,.,AWSVLGQGKETQY
TRBV7-3,TRBJ2-3,TRBD2,ASSPTSGRVRTDTQY
TRBV2,TRBJ1-2,TRBD1,ASILDRGYGYT
TRBV29-1,TRBJ1-2,.,SVGDRANYGYT
TRBV19,TRBJ1-1,.,ASNREGDTEAF
TRBV20-1,TRBJ2-5,TRBD2,SARDGTSNQETQY
TRBV18,TRBJ2-2,.,ASSPPSLTGELF
TRBV2,TRBJ1-5,TRBD1,ASDRGGNQPQH
TRBV18,TRBJ1-2,.,ASSRDGGDYGYT
TRBV6-4,TRBJ2-1,TRBD2,ASSDTEAGVAGEQF
TRBV2,TRBJ2-7,.,ASSIDNGPYEQY
TRBV18,TRBJ1-6,.,ASSPREGNSPLH
TRBV20-1,TRBJ2-7,.,SARGSYEQY
TRBV7-9,TRBJ2-1,.,ASSLFAPGGSEQF
TRBV28,TRBJ2-1,TRBD2,ASTLDRDYGFLNEQF
TRBV7-2,TRBJ2-4,.,ASSLRAEAKNIQY
TRBV12-3/TRBV12-4,TRBJ1-5,.,ASSLEGLWNQPQH
TRBV7-6,TRBJ2-6,.,ASSPQSSGANVLT
TRBV11-2,TRBJ2-1,TRBD2,ASSLDWGGGLYNEQF
TRBV6-6,TRBJ2-7,TRBD1,DSSRTGGEQY
TRBV20-1,TRBJ2-7,.,SASPYEQY
TRBV12-3/TRBV12-4,TRBJ2-7,.,ASSLSGPSYEQY
TRBV7-3,TRBJ1-1,.,ASSLWLDTEAF
TRBV5-1,TRBJ1-1,.,ASSLPGQFTEAF
TRBV9,TRBJ2-1,.,ASSAWDIAQMDEQF
TRBV20-1,TRBJ2-1,TRBD2,SARRWEGPNEQF
TRBV20-1,TRBJ1-1,.,SARDLGLTEAF
TRBV11-2,TRBJ2-5,.,ASSLASVGQETRY
TRBV28,TRBJ1-2,.,ASSLHRTDGYT
TRBV12-3/TRBV12-4,TRBJ1-1,TRBD1,ASSHDRGRLAF
TRBV5-1,TRBJ2-7,TRBD2,ASSSSGSFSEQY
TRBV10-3,TRBJ2-5,.,AISDGGWETQY
TRBV30,TRBJ1-1,.,AWKRTVNTEAF
TRBV11-2,TRBJ2-5,TRBD2,ASSPGNLAGETQY
TRBV7-9,TRBJ2-1,TRBD1,ASIPGTGAGHEQF
TRBV28,TRBJ2-7,TRBD2,AGSLGGSGTEQY
TRBV5-5,TRBJ1-1,.,ASSPRVLNTEAF
TRBV20-1,TRBJ2-5,TRBD2,SASLAGLGETQY
TRBV5-1,TRBJ2-7,TRBD2,ASSPRLAGVREQY
TRBV11-2,TRBJ1-4,.,ASSLWGFNEKLF
TRBV3-1,TRBJ1-5,.,ASSQDWAGTSAQH
TRBV4-2,TRBJ2-7,TRBD1,ASSQSRQGYEQY
TRBV6-1,TRBJ2-7,.,ASRYNRDQSLEQY
TRBV20-1,TRBJ2-1,TRBD2,SASGTSGVEGNEQF
TRBV6-1,TRBJ2-3,TRBD2,ASSSGTIEPDTQY
TRBV7-8,TRBJ1-1,TRBD1,ASSSRQGGVAF
TRBV9,TRBJ2-3,TRBD1,ASSVGDRGADTQY